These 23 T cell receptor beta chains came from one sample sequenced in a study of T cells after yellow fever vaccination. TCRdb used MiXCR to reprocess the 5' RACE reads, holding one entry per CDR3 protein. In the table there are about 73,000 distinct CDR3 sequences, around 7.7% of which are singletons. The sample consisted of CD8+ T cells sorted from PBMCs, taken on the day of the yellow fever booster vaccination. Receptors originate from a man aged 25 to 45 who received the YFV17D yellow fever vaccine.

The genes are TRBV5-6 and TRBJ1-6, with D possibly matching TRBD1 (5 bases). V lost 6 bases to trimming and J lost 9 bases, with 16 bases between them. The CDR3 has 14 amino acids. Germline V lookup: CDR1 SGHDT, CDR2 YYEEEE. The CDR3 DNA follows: TGTGCCAGCACCAAAATTTATACAGGTTCACCCCTCCACTTT. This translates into CASTKIYTGSPLHF.

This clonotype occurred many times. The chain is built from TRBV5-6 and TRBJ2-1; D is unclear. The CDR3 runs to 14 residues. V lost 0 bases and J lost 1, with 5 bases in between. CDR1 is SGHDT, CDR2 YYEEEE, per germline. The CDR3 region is CASSLEGSYNEQFF. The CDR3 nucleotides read TGTGCCAGCAGCTTGGAGGGTTCCTACAATGAGCAGTTCTTC.

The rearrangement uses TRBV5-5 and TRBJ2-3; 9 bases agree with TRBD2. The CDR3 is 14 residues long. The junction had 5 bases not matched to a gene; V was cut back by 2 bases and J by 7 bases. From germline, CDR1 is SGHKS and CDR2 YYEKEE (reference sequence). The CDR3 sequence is CASSLRTSEYTQYF. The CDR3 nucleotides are TGTGCCAGCAGCTTAAGGACTAGCGAATATACGCAGTATTTT.

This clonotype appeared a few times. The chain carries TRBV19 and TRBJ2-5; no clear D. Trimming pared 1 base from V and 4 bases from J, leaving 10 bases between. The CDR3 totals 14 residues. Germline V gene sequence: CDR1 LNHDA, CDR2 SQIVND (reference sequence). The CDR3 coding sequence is TGTGCCAGTAGTATAGTCGGCGGCGGAGAGACCCAGTACTTC. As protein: CASSIVGGGETQYF.

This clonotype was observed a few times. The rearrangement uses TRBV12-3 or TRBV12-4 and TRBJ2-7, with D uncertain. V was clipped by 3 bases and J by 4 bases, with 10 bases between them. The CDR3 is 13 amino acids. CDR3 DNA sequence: TGTGCCAGCAGTTTGACGCAGGCGTACGAGCAGTACTTC. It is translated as CASSLTQAYEQYF.

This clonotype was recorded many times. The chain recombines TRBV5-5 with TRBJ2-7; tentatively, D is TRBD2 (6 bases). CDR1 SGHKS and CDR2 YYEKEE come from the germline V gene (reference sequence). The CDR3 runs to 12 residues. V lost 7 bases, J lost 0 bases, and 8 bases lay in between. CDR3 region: CASGGNSYEQYF. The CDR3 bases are TGTGCCAGCGGGGGGAACTCCTACGAGCAGTACTTC.

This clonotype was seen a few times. The CDR3: CSAGPGTSLNEQFF. CDR3 coding DNA: TGCAGTGCAGGCCCCGGGACTAGTCTCAATGAGCAGTTCTTC. The chain combines TRBV20-1 with TRBJ2-1; 8 nucleotides align to TRBD2. Germline loops: CDR1 DFQATT, CDR2 SNEGSKA (reference sequence). The CDR3 extends over 14 amino acids. V shed 6 bases, J shed 6 bases, and the junction held 10 bases outside the gene matches.

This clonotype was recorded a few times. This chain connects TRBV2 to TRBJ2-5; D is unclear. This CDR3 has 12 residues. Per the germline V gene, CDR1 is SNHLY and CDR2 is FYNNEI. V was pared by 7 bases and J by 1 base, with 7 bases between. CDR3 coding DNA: TGTGCCAGCAAGTACCCCCAAGAGACCCAGTACTTC. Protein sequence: CASKYPQETQYF.

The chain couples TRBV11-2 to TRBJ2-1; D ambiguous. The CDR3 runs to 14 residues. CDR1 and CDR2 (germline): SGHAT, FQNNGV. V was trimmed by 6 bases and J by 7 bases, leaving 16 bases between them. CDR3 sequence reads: CASRRAPELNEQFF. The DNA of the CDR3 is TGTGCCAGCAGACGAGCCCCAGAGTTGAATGAGCAGTTCTTC. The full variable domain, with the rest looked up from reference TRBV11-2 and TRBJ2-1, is EAGVAQSPRYKIIEKRQSVAFWCNPISGHATLYWYQQILGQGPKLLIQFQNNGVVDDSQLPKDRFSAERLKGVDSTLKIQPAKLEDSAVYLCASRRAPELNEQFFGPGTRLTVL.

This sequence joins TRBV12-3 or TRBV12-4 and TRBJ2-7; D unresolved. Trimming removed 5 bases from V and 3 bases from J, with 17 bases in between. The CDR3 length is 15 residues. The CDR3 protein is CASSETFDINYEQYF. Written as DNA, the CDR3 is TGTGCCAGCAGTGAAACGTTCGACATCAACTACGAGCAGTACTTC.

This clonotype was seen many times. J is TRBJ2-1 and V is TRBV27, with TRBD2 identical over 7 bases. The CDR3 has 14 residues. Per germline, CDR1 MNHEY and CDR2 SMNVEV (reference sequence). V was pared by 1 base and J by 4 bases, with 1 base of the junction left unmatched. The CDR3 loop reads CASSLFSGYNEQFF. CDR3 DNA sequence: TGTGCCAGCAGTTTATTTAGCGGGTACAATGAGCAGTTCTTC.

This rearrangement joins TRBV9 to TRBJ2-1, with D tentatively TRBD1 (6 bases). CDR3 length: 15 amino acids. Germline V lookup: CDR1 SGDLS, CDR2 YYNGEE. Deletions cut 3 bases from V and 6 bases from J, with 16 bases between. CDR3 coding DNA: TGTGCCAGCAGCGCCCGGGACACGGCGGGCAATGAGCAGTTCTTC. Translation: CASSARDTAGNEQFF.

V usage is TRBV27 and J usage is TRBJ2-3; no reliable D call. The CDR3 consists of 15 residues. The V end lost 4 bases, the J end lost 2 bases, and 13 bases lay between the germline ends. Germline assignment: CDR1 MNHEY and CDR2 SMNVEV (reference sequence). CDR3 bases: TGTGCCAGCAGTTCCCAAGCATGGGTCACAGATACGCAGTATTTT. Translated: CASSSQAWVTDTQYF.

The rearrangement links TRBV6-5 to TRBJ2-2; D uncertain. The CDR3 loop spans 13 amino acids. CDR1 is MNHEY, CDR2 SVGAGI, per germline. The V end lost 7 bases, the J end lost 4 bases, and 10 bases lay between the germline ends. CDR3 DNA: TGTGCCAGCAAAGAGTTGGCCACCGGGGAGCTGTTTTTT. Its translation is CASKELATGELFF.

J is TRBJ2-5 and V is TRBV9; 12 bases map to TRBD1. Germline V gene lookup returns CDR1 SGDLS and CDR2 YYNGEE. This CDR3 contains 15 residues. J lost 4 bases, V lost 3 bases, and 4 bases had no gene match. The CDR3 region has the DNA TGTGCCAGCAGCGCCTGGGACAGGGGGCGAGAGACCCAGTACTTC. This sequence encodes CASSAWDRGRETQYF.

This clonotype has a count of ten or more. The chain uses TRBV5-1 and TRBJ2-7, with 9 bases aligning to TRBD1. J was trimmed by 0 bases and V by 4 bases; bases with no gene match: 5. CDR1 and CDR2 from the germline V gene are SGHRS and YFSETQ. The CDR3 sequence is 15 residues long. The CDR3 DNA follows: TGCGCCAGCAGCCCCCACAGGGGGCACTCCTACGAGCAGTACTTC. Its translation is CASSPHRGHSYEQYF.

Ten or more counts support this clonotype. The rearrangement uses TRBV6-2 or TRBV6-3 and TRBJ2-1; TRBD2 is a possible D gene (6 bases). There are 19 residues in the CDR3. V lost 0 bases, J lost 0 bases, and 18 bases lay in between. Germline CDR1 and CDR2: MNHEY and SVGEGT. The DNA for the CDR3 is TGTGCCAGCAGTTACTCCCGGGAGCCCGTGAGGAGCTCCTACAATGAGCAGTTCTTC. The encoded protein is CASSYSREPVRSSYNEQFF.

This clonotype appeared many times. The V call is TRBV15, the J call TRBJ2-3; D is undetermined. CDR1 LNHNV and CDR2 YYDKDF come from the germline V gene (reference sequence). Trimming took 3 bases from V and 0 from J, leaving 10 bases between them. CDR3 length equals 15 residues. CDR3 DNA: TGTGCCACCAGCAGTACCAGCGCTAGCACAGATACGCAGTATTTT. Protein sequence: CATSSTSASTDTQYF.

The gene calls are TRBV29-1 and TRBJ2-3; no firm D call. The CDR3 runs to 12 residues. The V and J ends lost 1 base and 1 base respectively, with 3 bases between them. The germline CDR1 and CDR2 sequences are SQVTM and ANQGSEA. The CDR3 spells CSVEGGTDTQYF. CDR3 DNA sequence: TGCAGCGTTGAAGGGGGCACAGATACGCAGTATTTT.

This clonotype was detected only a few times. Written as DNA, the CDR3 is TGCGCCAGCAGCCAAACCAGCCTAAGCGGGCCCGTTTACGAGCAGTACTTC. Translating gives CASSQTSLSGPVYEQYF. The V call is TRBV4-3, the J call TRBJ2-7; D is possibly TRBD2 (6 bases). Germline V gives CDR1 LGHNA, CDR2 YSLEER. The ends were cut back, 2 bases at V and 4 bases at J, with 21 bases in the middle. The CDR3 has 17 residues.

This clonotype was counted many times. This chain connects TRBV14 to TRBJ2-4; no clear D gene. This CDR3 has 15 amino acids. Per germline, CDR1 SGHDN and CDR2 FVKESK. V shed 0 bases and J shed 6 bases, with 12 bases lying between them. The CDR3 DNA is TGTGCCAGCAGCCAAGACGGGCCCGCAGTAAACATTCAGTACTTC. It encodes CASSQDGPAVNIQYF.

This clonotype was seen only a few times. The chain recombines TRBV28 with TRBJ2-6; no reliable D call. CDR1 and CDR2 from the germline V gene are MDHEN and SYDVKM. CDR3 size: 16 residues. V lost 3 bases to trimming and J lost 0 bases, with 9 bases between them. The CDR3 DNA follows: TGTGCCAGCAGTTTGTTTGGCAGCTCTGGGGCCAACGTCCTGACTTTC. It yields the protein CASSLFGSSGANVLTF.

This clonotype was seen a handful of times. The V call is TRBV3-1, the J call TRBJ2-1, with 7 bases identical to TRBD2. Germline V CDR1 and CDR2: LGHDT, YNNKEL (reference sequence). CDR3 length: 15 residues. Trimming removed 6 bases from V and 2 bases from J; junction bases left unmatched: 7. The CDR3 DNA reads TGTGCCAGCAGTCCTAGCGGTCCAACCTACAATGAGCAGTTCTTC. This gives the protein CASSPSGPTYNEQFF.